This T cell receptor beta chain is from a study of blood T cell repertoires in COVID-19. Sequenced by immunoSEQ multiplex PCR; TCRdb stores in-frame clones only, minus some. The sample records 120,000 or so clones, about 80% being singletons. As concerns this clone: This CDR3 is also generated by other DNA sequences in the sample.

This TCR was recovered from a woman in her forties or fifties with acute or convalescent COVID-19. Material for sequencing was peripheral blood.

The CDR3 spells CATSRDRGSYNEQFF. In DNA, the CDR3 is TGTGCCACCAGCAGAGATCGCGGCAGCTACAATGAGCAGTTCTTC. This chain uses TRBV15 with TRBJ2-1; the D is unclear. CDR1 and CDR2 from the germline V gene are LNHNV and YYDKDF (reference sequence). This CDR3 has 15 residues. With 0 bases removed from V and 3 bases from J, the gap between germline ends came to 9 bases. The entire variable domain, with the rest obtained from reference TRBV15 and TRBJ2-1, is as follows: DAMVIQNPRYQVTQFGKPVTLSCSQTLNHNVMYWYQQKSSQAPKLLFHYYDKDFNNEADTPDNFQSRRPNTSFCFLDIRSPGLGDTAMYLCATSRDRGSYNEQFFGPGTRLTVL.